These T cell receptor beta chains were read from a single sample in a study of cytomegalovirus exposure and HLA in healthy donors. Profiled with immunoSEQ multiplex PCR; TCRdb holds only in-frame clones, not every one. The sample consists of 50,000 to 65,000 clones, more than 60% of them appearing once. The specimen was PBMCs. These receptors were collected from a woman aged 40 to 49 in good health and CMV-seropositive. The CDR3 runs from the conserved cysteine through the conserved F or W. The order of the fields is clone size, J gene, D gene, V gene, CDR3 protein, CDR3 DNA. The D gene is left open where the match is weak. Size is stated for part of the rows, as once, few or many counts, or as a class when the clone is expanded.

clone size: -
J gene: TRBJ1-5
D gene: TRBD1
V gene: TRBV18
CDR3 protein: CASSSQGAGQPQHF
CDR3 DNA: TGTGCCAGCTCATCGCAGGGGGCAGGTCAGCCCCAGCATTTT

clone size: -
J gene: TRBJ2-5
D gene: -
V gene: TRBV29-1
CDR3 protein: CSVEAGWGETQYF
CDR3 DNA: TGCAGCGTTGAGGCAGGGTGGGGAGAGACCCAGTACTTC

clone size: -
J gene: TRBJ2-7
D gene: -
V gene: TRBV18
CDR3 protein: CASSQGFYEQYF
CDR3 DNA: TGTGCCAGCTCACAGGGGTTCTACGAGCAGTACTTC

clone size: -
J gene: TRBJ2-7
D gene: -
V gene: TRBV9
CDR3 protein: CASSPGNPYEQYF
CDR3 DNA: TGTGCCAGCAGCCCGGGAAATCCCTACGAGCAGTACTTC

clone size: -
J gene: TRBJ1-2
D gene: TRBD1
V gene: TRBV9
CDR3 protein: CASSPRTGGYGYTF
CDR3 DNA: TGTGCCAGCAGCCCCCGGACAGGGGGATATGGCTACACCTTC

clone size: -
J gene: TRBJ2-7
D gene: TRBD2
V gene: TRBV6-5
CDR3 protein: CASSLAGGLGEQYF
CDR3 DNA: TGTGCCAGCTCACTAGCGGGGGGTTTGGGCGAGCAGTACTTC

clone size: -
J gene: TRBJ2-3
D gene: -
V gene: TRBV7-8
CDR3 protein: CASSQLSREDTQYF
CDR3 DNA: TGTGCCAGCAGCCAACTATCTAGAGAAGATACGCAGTATTTT

clone size: -
J gene: TRBJ1-2
D gene: TRBD1
V gene: TRBV7-3
CDR3 protein: CASSLYKGAQIGYTF
CDR3 DNA: TGTGCCAGCAGCTTATATAAGGGGGCGCAAATTGGCTACACCTTC

clone size: few
J gene: TRBJ1-1
D gene: -
V gene: TRBV6-1
CDR3 protein: CASSPGHSEAFF
CDR3 DNA: TGTGCCAGCAGTCCGGGACACTCTGAAGCTTTCTTT

clone size: -
J gene: TRBJ2-1
D gene: TRBD2
V gene: TRBV18
CDR3 protein: CASSPPGGGPWNEQFF
CDR3 DNA: TGTGCCAGCTCACCTCCGGGCGGGGGGCCGTGGAATGAGCAGTTCTTC

clone size: few
J gene: TRBJ1-1
D gene: -
V gene: TRBV7-9
CDR3 protein: CASTPSSYTEAFF
CDR3 DNA: TGTGCCAGCACCCCTAGCAGTTACACTGAAGCTTTCTTT

clone size: -
J gene: TRBJ2-1
D gene: TRBD2
V gene: TRBV4-1
CDR3 protein: CASRGLAGVGEQFF
CDR3 DNA: TGCGCCAGCAGGGGACTAGCGGGGGTTGGGGAGCAGTTCTTC

clone size: -
J gene: TRBJ2-7
D gene: -
V gene: TRBV7-2
CDR3 protein: CASSLGDFYEQYF
CDR3 DNA: TGTGCCAGCAGCTTAGGGGACTTCTACGAGCAGTACTTC

clone size: -
J gene: TRBJ1-1
D gene: TRBD1
V gene: TRBV7-9
CDR3 protein: CASSLASGDRGQNTEAFF
CDR3 DNA: TGTGCCAGCAGCTTAGCGTCAGGGGACAGGGGCCAGAACACTGAAGCTTTCTTT

clone size: once
J gene: TRBJ2-1
D gene: -
V gene: TRBV9
CDR3 protein: CASSVDVGRSSYNEQFF
CDR3 DNA: TGTGCCAGCAGCGTAGATGTGGGGAGGAGCTCCTACAATGAGCAGTTCTTC

clone size: -
J gene: TRBJ2-7
D gene: -
V gene: TRBV7-6
CDR3 protein: CASSVNTYEQYF
CDR3 DNA: TGTGCCAGCAGCGTTAATACCTACGAGCAGTACTTC

clone size: few
J gene: TRBJ1-1
D gene: -
V gene: TRBV4-3
CDR3 protein: CASSQDRDTEAFF
CDR3 DNA: TGCGCCAGCAGCCAAGATAGAGACACTGAAGCTTTCTTT

clone size: -
J gene: TRBJ1-6
D gene: TRBD1
V gene: TRBV6-5
CDR3 protein: CASSYDRGLGNSPLHF
CDR3 DNA: TGTGCCAGCAGTTACGACAGGGGTTTAGGTAATTCACCCCTCCACTTT

clone size: -
J gene: TRBJ1-4
D gene: -
V gene: TRBV5-1
CDR3 protein: CASSVTDATNEKLFF
CDR3 DNA: TGCGCCAGCAGCGTGACAGATGCAACTAATGAAAAACTGTTTTTT

clone size: once
J gene: TRBJ2-3
D gene: TRBD2
V gene: TRBV7-2
CDR3 protein: CASSLGGGAPRPTDTQYF
CDR3 DNA: TGTGCCAGCAGCTTAGGCGGGGGGGCCCCGCGGCCCACAGATACGCAGTATTTT

clone size: -
J gene: TRBJ2-3
D gene: -
V gene: TRBV5-1
CDR3 protein: CASSTTSLPTDTQYF
CDR3 DNA: TGCGCCAGCAGCACGACTAGTTTACCCACAGATACGCAGTATTTT

clone size: -
J gene: TRBJ2-7
D gene: TRBD2
V gene: TRBV7-9
CDR3 protein: CSSSFVAGSYEQYF
CDR3 DNA: TGTTCCAGCAGCTTTGTAGCGGGTTCCTACGAGCAGTACTTC

clone size: -
J gene: TRBJ1-1
D gene: -
V gene: TRBV5-1
CDR3 protein: CASSLEHANTEAFF
CDR3 DNA: TGCGCCAGCAGCTTGGAACACGCGAACACTGAAGCTTTCTTT

clone size: -
J gene: TRBJ2-4
D gene: -
V gene: TRBV11-2
CDR3 protein: CASSLESGWGNIQYF
CDR3 DNA: TGTGCCAGCAGCTTAGAGAGCGGCTGGGGAAACATTCAGTACTTC

clone size: -
J gene: TRBJ1-2
D gene: TRBD1
V gene: TRBV19
CDR3 protein: CASSPQGVNGYTF
CDR3 DNA: TGTGCCAGTAGTCCACAGGGGGTTAATGGCTACACCTTC

clone size: few
J gene: TRBJ2-2
D gene: -
V gene: TRBV14
CDR3 protein: CASSQAPSYGELFF
CDR3 DNA: TGTGCCAGCAGCCAAGCCCCTAGCTACGGGGAGCTGTTTTTT

clone size: -
J gene: TRBJ1-1
D gene: TRBD1
V gene: TRBV19
CDR3 protein: CASSTAGQGRRAMNTEAFF
CDR3 DNA: TGTGCCAGTAGTACGGCGGGACAGGGTAGGAGGGCTATGAACACTGAAGCTTTCTTT

clone size: -
J gene: TRBJ2-2
D gene: -
V gene: TRBV19
CDR3 protein: CASSEFAGLTNTGELFF
CDR3 DNA: TGTGCCAGTAGTGAATTCGCTGGACTTACGAACACCGGGGAGCTGTTTTTT

clone size: few
J gene: TRBJ1-4
D gene: TRBD1
V gene: TRBV30
CDR3 protein: CAWEQGAGANEKLFF
CDR3 DNA: TGTGCCTGGGAACAGGGGGCGGGTGCTAATGAAAAACTGTTTTTT

clone size: -
J gene: TRBJ2-4
D gene: TRBD2
V gene: TRBV5-6
CDR3 protein: CASSDWGLAVLAKNIQYF
CDR3 DNA: TGTGCCAGCAGCGACTGGGGACTAGCGGTGCTAGCCAAAAACATTCAGTACTTC

clone size: -
J gene: TRBJ1-1
D gene: -
V gene: TRBV4-1
CDR3 protein: CASSQVSGSEAFF
CDR3 DNA: TGCGCCAGCAGCCAAGTATCGGGGTCTGAAGCTTTCTTT

clone size: -
J gene: TRBJ2-1
D gene: -
V gene: TRBV6-5
CDR3 protein: CAAHRLGGHYNEQFF
CDR3 DNA: TGTGCCGCTCACCGTTTAGGGGGTCACTACAATGAGCAGTTCTTC

clone size: -
J gene: TRBJ1-2
D gene: TRBD1
V gene: TRBV4-3
CDR3 protein: CASSPQRQGDGYGYTF
CDR3 DNA: TGCGCCAGCAGCCCTCAGAGGCAGGGGGACGGCTATGGCTACACCTTC